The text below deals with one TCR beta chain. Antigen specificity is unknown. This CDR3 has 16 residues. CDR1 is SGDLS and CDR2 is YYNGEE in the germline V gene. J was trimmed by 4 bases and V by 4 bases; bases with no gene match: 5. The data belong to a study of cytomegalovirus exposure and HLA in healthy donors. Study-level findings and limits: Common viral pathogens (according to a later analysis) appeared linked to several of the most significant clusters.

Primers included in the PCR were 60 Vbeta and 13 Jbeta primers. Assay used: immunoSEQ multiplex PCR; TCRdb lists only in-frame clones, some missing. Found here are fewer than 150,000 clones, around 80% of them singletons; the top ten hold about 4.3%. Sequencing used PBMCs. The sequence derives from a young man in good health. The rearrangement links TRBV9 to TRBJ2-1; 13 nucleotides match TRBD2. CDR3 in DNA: TGTGCCAGCAGCACGACTAGCGGGAGGAGGTACAATGAGCAGTTCTTC. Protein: CASSTTSGRRYNEQFF.